The 10 T cell receptor beta chains given below trace back to one sample, sequenced in a study of shared clonotypes between healthy human individuals. Assay: immunoSEQ multiplex PCR; the TCRdb copy retains only in-frame clones and omits some. Of over 2 million clones listed, 85% to 95% are singletons. Sequencing was carried out using naive CD4+ T cells sorted from blood. Indicated subset: CD45RA+ positively selected. All receptors derive from a man younger than 35 in good health.

The gene calls are TRBV6-1 and TRBJ2-7, with D possibly being TRBD2 (7 bases). The CDR3 has 15 residues. The germline V gene encodes CDR1 MNHNS and CDR2 SASEGT. The V end was cut by 4 bases, the J end by 7 bases, with 20 bases between. The CDR3 protein is CASSGHWTVGGEQYF. Written as DNA, the CDR3 is TGTGCCAGCAGTGGCCATTGGACAGTCGGGGGGGAGCAGTACTTC.

Turning to this clone: It may be a read error: a sequence one base away is much more abundant. The chain employs TRBV10-3 and TRBJ2-2; D remains unclear. V dropped 6 bases and J dropped 1 base, with 3 bases sitting between them. In germline, CDR1 is ENHRY, CDR2 SYGVKD. The CDR3 has 12 amino acids. CDR3 DNA: TGTGCCATCAGAAAGAACACCGGGGAGCTGTTTTTT. This encodes CAIRKNTGELFF.

The gene calls are TRBV6-5 and TRBJ2-2, with D tentatively TRBD2 (5 bases). The V end was cut by 3 bases, the J end by 7 bases, with 9 bases between. The CDR3 length is 13 residues. Germline lookup yields CDR1 MNHEY and CDR2 SVGAGI. CDR3 DNA sequence: TGTGCCAGCAGTTATCCGGGGATCGGGGAGCTGTTTTTT. It codes for CASSYPGIGELFF.

The V gene is TRBV6-5, the J gene TRBJ2-2, with 12 bases fitting TRBD2. Germline values: CDR1 MNHEY, CDR2 SVGAGI. After removal of 8 bases from V and 8 bases from J, the junction contained 9 bases not matched to a gene. There are 15 residues in the CDR3. The CDR3 spells CASLLSTSGRGELFF. The CDR3 DNA reads as TGTGCCAGCCTACTTTCGACTAGCGGGAGAGGGGAGCTGTTTTTT.

CDR3 loop: CASSPYTGQGMEKLFF. The CDR3 nucleotides are TGTGCCAGCAGCCCTTATACGGGACAGGGTATGGAAAAACTGTTTTTT. V usage is TRBV13 and J usage is TRBJ1-4; 9 positions agree with TRBD1. Germline V gives CDR1 PRHDT, CDR2 FYEKMQ (reference sequence). V lost 5 bases and J lost 8; bases outside the gene matches: 12. This CDR3 is 16 amino acids long.

The rearrangement joins TRBV14 to TRBJ2-7; D is perhaps TRBD2 (5 bases). The V gene lost 0 bases and the J gene lost 9 bases, with 12 bases spanning the gap. This CDR3 has 13 amino acids. Per germline, CDR1 SGHDN and CDR2 FVKESK. CDR3 amino acids: CASSQDWFGVQYF. The CDR3 DNA sequence: TGTGCCAGCAGCCAAGATTGGTTCGGGGTGCAGTACTTC.

As to this clone: The junction departs from germline at one end; a sequencing error may be responsible. The chain combines TRBV7-7 with TRBJ1-5; D is ambiguous. CDR3 size: 13 residues. In germline, CDR1 is SSHAT, CDR2 FNYEAQ (reference sequence). The CDR3 DNA sequence: TGTGCTAGCAGCTTAGCCTTGAATCAGCCCCAGCATTTT. Its protein product is CASSLALNQPQHF.

This chain uses TRBV10-3 with TRBJ2-1; 7 bases align to TRBD2. The germline V gene has CDR1 ENHRY and CDR2 SYGVKD. The junction had 8 bases not matched to a gene; V was cut back by 8 bases and J by 4 bases. This CDR3 is 14 amino acids long. DNA of the CDR3: TGTGCCATCTCTCCCGGGACTACGTACAATGAGCAGTTCTTC. Translated, it gives CAISPGTTYNEQFF.

This clone was detected only once. The sample has other DNA sequences that encode this CDR3 too. The chain is built from TRBV7-2 and TRBJ2-3; no clear D gene. V lost 2 bases and J 1 base, leaving 7 bases between the germline ends. The CDR3 runs 14 residues. Germline-derived CDR1 and CDR2 are SGHTA and FQGNSA. As DNA, the CDR3 is TGTGCCAGCAGCTTATTCCGCGGCACAGATACGCAGTATTTT. Protein product: CASSLFRGTDTQYF. Together with reference TRBV7-2 and TRBJ2-3, the CDR3 gives the full variable domain: GAGVSQSPSNKVTEKGKDVELRCDPISGHTALYWYRQSLGQGLEFLIYFQGNSAPDKSGLPSDRFSAERTGGSVSTLTIQRTQQEDSAVYLCASSLFRGTDTQYFGPGTRLTVL.

The rearrangement links TRBV29-1 to TRBJ2-1; TRBD1 or TRBD2 may be the D gene (6 bases each). Trimming stripped 1 base from V and 0 bases from J, with 19 bases between. Per the germline V gene, CDR1 is SQVTM and CDR2 is ANQGSEA. The CDR3 has 18 residues. The CDR3, as DNA: TGCAGCGTTGAAGCGGCAGGGGATAGGGGAGGCTCCTACAATGAGCAGTTCTTC. Translation gives CSVEAAGDRGGSYNEQFF.